What follows describes a single T cell receptor (beta chain). TCRdb keeps only in-frame clones here, not all; method: immunoSEQ multiplex PCR. The table shows roughly 710,000 clones, with 80% to 90% occurring only once. This sample was taken from a study of shared T cell receptors in the human thymus. Trimming removed 4 bases at V and 4 bases at J, with 13 bases between. Germline CDR1 is MNHEY and CDR2 is SVGAGI. CDR3 length: 14 amino acids. Another study also made use of these data, one on human thymus T cells. As that report states: Resections obtained during corrective heart surgery supplied the thymus tissue. Blood and thymic repertoires both appeared biased in V and J gene usage.

The receptor was derived from a girl less than two years old with a congenital heart defect. Sequencing was performed on thymocytes. The chain links TRBV6-5 to TRBJ1-2, with D perhaps TRBD1 (5 bases). This chain's CDR3 is CASSSTRAPYGYTF. The CDR3 DNA sequence: TGTGCCAGCAGTTCCACCAGGGCCCCCTATGGCTACACCTTC.